The entry that follows covers one T cell receptor beta chain sequence. The sample is drawn from a study of B cell selection in AIRE deficiency. Data came from immunoSEQ multiplex PCR; TCRdb stores just in-frame clones and leaves some out. The sample has 20,000 to 30,000 clones, about 96% seen once; the top ten hold less than 0.25%. Looked up from germline, CDR1 is SGHRS and CDR2 is YFSETQ. CDR3 length: 15 residues. Trimming shortened V by 4 bases and J by 0 bases, and 13 bases separated the two germline ends. The sorted conventional CD4 T cells were gated as CD4+CD127+. The genes are TRBV5-1 and TRBJ1-1; TRBD1 is a possible D gene (5 bases). The receptor comes from a human donor in good health. Specimen: CD4+CD127+ conventional T cells sorted from PBMCs. In DNA, the CDR3 is TGCGCCAGCAGCAGGGACCCCGACGTGAACACTGAAGCTTTCTTT. It encodes CASSRDPDVNTEAFF. The variable domain in full, completed from reference TRBV5-1 and TRBJ1-1, reads KAGVTQTPRYLIKTRGQQVTLSCSPISGHRSVSWYQQTPGQGLQFLFEYFSETQRNKGNFPGRFSGRQFSNSRSEMNVSTLELGDSALYLCASSRDPDVNTEAFFGQGTRLTVV.